This TCR beta chain was observed in a study of T cells after yellow fever vaccination (dated by TCRdb to about 2019). In terms of the full investigation: The SMART-Seq v4 Ultra Low Input RNA kit was used to prepare libraries from fractions with low cell numbers. Bulk TCR alpha and beta repertoires were sequenced longitudinally to track T-cell clones before and after primary and booster YFV17D yellow fever vaccination. Two healthy male donors, one aged 18 to 30 and one aged 30 to 39 years, made up the cohort. Bulk PBMC replicates and cell subsets were isolated from blood drawn at multiple timepoints before and after both primary and secondary immunization. What the authors observed across the whole study: Most clones expanded after primary vaccination were re-detected after the booster (around 96% of CD4 and about nine tenths of CD8), suggesting broad memory maintenance. Only two donors were included in the study, so the extent to which the findings can be generalized is limited. The secondary T-cell response was weaker than the primary response but faster, peaking on day 5 instead of day 15. FACS-sorted repertoires could contain abundant contaminating clonotypes from the bulk population, so computational filtering was required. A small fraction of clonotypes showed up in both the CD4 and CD8 compartments, probably as a result of convergent recombination.

V lost 10 bases and J lost 1 base, and the count of bases not matched to a germline gene is 3. Counted from cysteine to phenylalanine, this CDR3 has 14 amino acids. Only the CDR3 DNA stays, 42 bases, in frame from base 1. Reading the germline V gene gives CDR1 MNHEY and CDR2 SVGEGT. This clonotype was observed a handful of times. No antigen is known for it. No much larger clone is present one base from it, and per-base qualities are unavailable. TCR cDNA was synthesized by 5'RACE template switching, which introduced a universal primer site and unique molecular identifiers. Priming for cDNA synthesis came from both the TCR alpha and TCR beta constant segments. Libraries were amplified in two PCR steps, with sample barcodes and sequencing adapters added in the second step. Sequencing of libraries was performed on Illumina HiSeq 2500 (2x100 bp) or NovaSeq (2x150 bp). Processing in the source paper ran as follows. MIGEC handled demultiplexing of reads and collapsing into UMI consensus sequences, while MiXCR performed V(D)J alignment. Clonotypes responding to the vaccine were identified with edgeR on replicate PBMC samples, with the criteria of FDR below 0.01 and a log2 fold change above 5 up to day 15. Each bulk clonotype was labeled CD4 or CD8 based on which sequenced repertoire, CD4 or CD8, contained the clonotype at higher abundance. The public reads were quality trimmed at Q25 with fastp and then assembled into clones with MiXCR by TCRdb, keeping productive beta chains. One record per CDR3 amino acid sequence lists the most common genes and DNA. These V and J calls derive from TCRdb rather than the authors' analysis. This sample holds 300,000 to 400,000 distinct CDR3 sequences; 8.7% were observed only once. Clones ranked in the top ten supply roughly 17% of the sample.

Explained via the paper, the treatment or condition label denotes: live attenuated yellow fever vaccine strain. Two biological replicates of bulk PBMCs were collected at each blood-draw timepoint. A standard Ficoll-Paque protocol was used to isolate PBMCs from peripheral blood. TriZol was used to extract RNA from bulk PBMCs, CD4 and CD8 fractions, and dextramer-positive and dextramer-negative fractions. The sequence came from a man aged 18 to 35 who received the YFV17D yellow fever vaccine. This sample comprised PBMCs, obtained on the day of the first yellow fever vaccination. This chain joins TRBV6-2 or TRBV6-3 to TRBJ2-2, with 10 bases aligning to TRBD1. The CDR3 has the sequence CATGQGVNTGELFF. The DNA reads as follows: TGTGCCACAGGACAGGGGGTGAACACCGGGGAGCTGTTTTTT.